The 25 T cell receptor beta chains presented below share a single source sample, sequenced in a study of neoadjuvant anti-PD-1 for oral cavity cancer. Sequencing was performed with immunoSEQ multiplex PCR; in TCRdb, only in-frame clones are kept and a portion is missing. The sample contains about 7,900 clones, roughly 60% of which appear only once. Sample time point: after neoadjuvant nivolumab, at surgical resection. Sequencing used PBMCs, obtained after nivolumab (anti-PD-1) treatment. The receptors were gathered from a person aged 40 to 85 with oral cavity squamous cell carcinoma.

V usage is TRBV10-3 and J usage is TRBJ2-3; 8 bases fit TRBD2. This CDR3 spans 12 amino acids. Germline V gene data show CDR1 as ENHRY and CDR2 as SYGVKD. The CDR3, as DNA: TGTGCGGGGCGGGGGGACACAGATACGCAGTATTTT. It codes for CAGRGDTDTQYF.

This clone was observed a handful of times. This chain joins TRBV7-9 and TRBJ2-1, with no clear D. Trimming left V 5 bases short and J 1 base short, with 12 bases between. Germline V gives CDR1 SEHNR, CDR2 FQNEAQ (reference sequence). This CDR3 region has 15 residues. CDR3 protein: CASSLSAVSYNEQFF. The CDR3, as DNA: TGTGCCAGCAGCCTGAGCGCGGTATCCTACAATGAGCAGTTCTTC.

The chain is built from TRBV12-5 and TRBJ2-3; perhaps TRBD2 as D (5 bases). CDR3 length equals 13 residues. The V gene's germline CDR1 is LGHNT and CDR2 FRNRAP. The V end lost 3 bases, the J end lost 1 base, and 5 bases lay between the germline ends. The CDR3 DNA reads TGTGCTAGTGGTTTAGCGGGCACAGATACGCAGTATTTT. It specifies CASGLAGTDTQYF.

The V and J genes are TRBV19 and TRBJ2-5; 7 bases are shared with TRBD2. This CDR3 has 15 amino acids. Germline V gene sequence: CDR1 LNHDA, CDR2 SQIVND (reference sequence). V was clipped by 5 bases and J by 4 bases; unmatched bases: 10. CDR3 sequence reads: CASSPLRGRRETQYF. CDR3 DNA: TGTGCCAGTAGTCCCCTGCGGGGGAGAAGAGAGACCCAGTACTTC.

The rearrangement joins TRBV5-1 to TRBJ1-1, with D tentatively TRBD1 (5 bases). The CDR3 sequence is 13 residues long. Trimming shortened V by 5 bases and J by 1 base, and 9 bases separated the two germline ends. Germline V gives CDR1 SGHRS, CDR2 YFSETQ. The CDR3 region has the DNA TGCGCCAGCAGAGAACAGGAGAACACTGAAGCTTTCTTT. The encoded protein is CASREQENTEAFF.

V gene TRBV7-9 combines with J gene TRBJ2-2; TRBD2 matches 7 bases. CDR3 length: 18 amino acids. Per the germline V gene, CDR1 is SEHNR and CDR2 is FQNEAQ (reference sequence). Unmatched junction bases numbered 19, after V lost 4 bases and J lost 8 bases. The CDR3 reads CASSSYTSGRELRGELFF. Written as DNA, the CDR3 is TGTGCCAGCAGCTCCTATACCTCGGGGAGGGAGCTACGAGGGGAGCTGTTTTTT.

The rearrangement links TRBV10-3 to TRBJ2-2; a weak D match, TRBD2 (5 bases). Germline CDR1 and CDR2: ENHRY and SYGVKD. Trimming pared 6 bases from V and 6 bases from J, leaving 23 bases between. CDR3 length equals 17 residues. This chain's CDR3 is CAISDAFTSWRPGELFF. In DNA form, the CDR3 reads TGTGCCATCAGCGACGCGTTCACTAGTTGGAGGCCCGGGGAGCTGTTTTTT.

The chain recombines TRBV4-1 with TRBJ1-2; 7 nucleotides line up with TRBD1. V was clipped by 0 bases and J by 4 bases; unmatched bases: 8. The length of the CDR3 is 16 residues. Per the germline V gene, CDR1 is MGHRA and CDR2 is YSYEKL. CDR3 sequence reads: CASSQDPHGQVYGYTF. The CDR3 DNA reads TGCGCCAGCAGCCAAGACCCCCACGGACAGGTCTATGGCTACACCTTC.

This clone was observed a few times. The chain combines TRBV19 with TRBJ1-6, with D hard to call. Germline lookup yields CDR1 LNHDA and CDR2 SQIVND (reference sequence). Trimming shortened V by 6 bases and J by 7 bases, and 13 bases separated the two germline ends. The CDR3 totals 14 residues. The CDR3 nucleotides read TGTGCCAGTAGGATGGAGGGTCGAAATTCACCCCTCCACTTT. Translating gives CASRMEGRNSPLHF.

The chain recombines TRBV18 with TRBJ2-1, with 7 bases fitting TRBD1. This CDR3 has 15 amino acids. The trim removed 5 bases at V and 2 bases at J, leaving 6 bases unmatched. The V gene's germline CDR1 is KGHSH and CDR2 LQKENI. Here the CDR3 DNA reads TGTGCCAGCTCATTAGACAGGGAAGCCTACAATGAGCAGTTCTTC. Translated: CASSLDREAYNEQFF. The entire variable domain, with the rest obtained from reference TRBV18 and TRBJ2-1, is as follows: NAGVMQNPRHLVRRRGQEARLRCSPMKGHSHVYWYRQLPEEGLKFMVYLQKENIIDESGMPKERFSAEFPKEGPSILRIQQVVRGDSAAYFCASSLDREAYNEQFFGPGTRLTVL.

The chain joins TRBV5-1 to TRBJ2-6; TRBD1 matches 7 bases. With 2 bases clipped from V and 0 bases from J, the junction kept 11 bases outside the gene matches. Germline V gene lookup returns CDR1 SGHRS and CDR2 YFSETQ. The CDR3 sequence is 19 residues long. This CDR3 is CASSLTPLGQLSGANVLTF. CDR3 coding DNA: TGCGCCAGCAGCTTAACGCCCTTGGGACAGCTCTCTGGGGCCAACGTCCTGACTTTC.

The V and J genes are TRBV30 and TRBJ1-1; D not resolved. V gave up 2 bases and J gave up 3 bases, with 10 bases separating them. This CDR3 has 13 amino acids. In germline, CDR1 is GTSNPN, CDR2 SVGIG (reference sequence). As DNA, the CDR3 is TGTGCCTGGAGTAGGGAGTCGTACACTGAAGCTTTCTTT. Its protein product is CAWSRESYTEAFF.

The chain has TRBV19 and TRBJ2-7; no firm D call. V shed 5 bases and J shed 5 bases, with 13 bases lying between them. Germline CDR1 and CDR2: LNHDA and SQIVND (reference sequence). The CDR3 is 13 residues long. The CDR3: CASSLFGLNEQYF. CDR3 DNA sequence: TGTGCCAGTAGTTTGTTTGGGCTCAACGAGCAGTACTTC.

The chain carries TRBV9 and TRBJ1-2; tentative D call: TRBD1 (5 bases). Germline V CDR1 and CDR2: SGDLS, YYNGEE. V lost 0 bases, J lost 8 bases, and 8 bases lay in between. The CDR3 contains 12 residues. The CDR3 region has the DNA TGTGCCAGCAGCGTAGTTGGGGGAGGCTACACCTTC. It encodes CASSVVGGGYTF.

The J gene is TRBJ1-1, the V gene TRBV18; the D gene is possibly TRBD1 (6 bases). CDR3 length: 16 residues. The V and J ends lost 1 base and 4 bases respectively, with 16 bases between them. Per germline, CDR1 KGHSH and CDR2 LQKENI. Here the CDR3 reads CASSPRQAKTVTEAFF. The CDR3 bases are TGTGCCAGCTCACCACGACAGGCAAAGACCGTCACTGAAGCTTTCTTT.

This chain links TRBV6-5 with TRBJ1-2; D uncertain. This CDR3 is built from 14 residues. V lost 0 bases, J lost 8 bases, and 13 bases lay in between. Germline lookup yields CDR1 MNHEY and CDR2 SVGAGI. The CDR3 DNA sequence: TGTGCCAGCAGTTACTCTCGGAGTTATGGGGGCTACACCTTC. Translation: CASSYSRSYGGYTF.

V gene TRBV7-8 combines with J gene TRBJ1-2; D is perhaps TRBD1 (5 bases). The CDR3 totals 19 residues. With 6 bases removed from V and 0 bases from J, the gap between germline ends came to 26 bases. Germline values: CDR1 SGHVS, CDR2 FQNEAQ. The CDR3 loop is CASSPLRIDSSYTNYGYTF. DNA for the CDR3: TGTGCCAGCAGTCCACTTCGAATAGACAGCTCCTACACTAACTATGGCTACACCTTC. The full variable domain, its missing parts supplied by reference TRBV7-8 and TRBJ1-2, is GAGVSQSPRYKVAKRGQDVALRCDPISGHVSLFWYQQALGQGPEFLTYFQNEAQLDKSGLPSDRFFAERPEGSVSTLKIQRTQQEDSAVYLCASSPLRIDSSYTNYGYTFGSGTRLTVV.

In its sample, this clone was seen a few times. V and J are TRBV19 and TRBJ1-2; possible D gene TRBD1, 5 bases. In germline, CDR1 is LNHDA, CDR2 SQIVND (reference sequence). Trimming stripped 7 bases from V and 0 bases from J, with 12 bases between. The CDR3 runs to 14 residues. CDR3 sequence reads: CASTGGLANYGYTF. CDR3 coding DNA: TGTGCCAGTACGGGGGGACTAGCTAACTATGGCTACACCTTC.

This chain uses TRBV4-3 with TRBJ2-1, with 7 bases lining up with TRBD1. The CDR3 consists of 17 residues. J lost 4 bases, V lost 5 bases, and 14 bases had no gene match. Germline V CDR1 and CDR2: LGHNA, YSLEER. CDR3 bases: TGCGCCAGCAGCTATCAAGCCGTCCGGGACAGATACAATGAGCAGTTCTTC. It is translated as CASSYQAVRDRYNEQFF.

Only one count was recorded for this clone. The rearrangement uses TRBV18 and TRBJ1-3; D may be TRBD1 (5 bases). This CDR3 has 14 amino acids. V was shortened by 2 bases and J by 0 bases, with 5 bases between the two germline ends. Germline loops: CDR1 KGHSH, CDR2 LQKENI. The CDR3 DNA follows: TGTGCCAGCTCACCAGGGGCCTCTGGAAACACCATATATTTT. Translated: CASSPGASGNTIYF.

The chain is built from TRBV11-2 and TRBJ1-1; 7 nucleotides match TRBD1. V lost 3 bases and J lost 7; bases outside the gene matches: 11. This CDR3 spans 15 amino acids. Germline CDR1 is SGHAT and CDR2 is FQNNGV. CDR3 bases: TGTGCCAGCAGCTTTGGGAGAGGGGGCCGGGATGAAGCTTTCTTT. Its protein product is CASSFGRGGRDEAFF.

This clone has just a few counts. The chain carries TRBV28 and TRBJ1-1; no clear D. Germline V gives CDR1 MDHEN, CDR2 SYDVKM. This CDR3 contains 12 residues. V lost 6 bases and J lost 1, with 6 bases in between. DNA of the CDR3: TGTGCCAGCAGGGGCGGGAACACTGAAGCTTTCTTT. Translation gives CASRGGNTEAFF.

The V call is TRBV4-3, the J call TRBJ1-2; 9 nucleotides line up with TRBD1. The CDR3 consists of 14 residues. J was trimmed by 5 bases and V by 1 base; bases with no gene match: 2. CDR1 and CDR2 from the germline V gene are LGHNA and YSLEER. The CDR3 here is CASSQVGTGYGYTF. DNA of the CDR3: TGCGCCAGCAGCCAAGTAGGGACAGGGTATGGCTACACCTTC.

The chain combines TRBV7-3 with TRBJ2-5; 11 bases are shared with TRBD1. V gave up 5 bases and J gave up 5 bases; unmatched junction bases: 7. This CDR3 region has 15 residues. Germline CDR1 is SGHTA and CDR2 is FQGTGA. For the CDR3, the DNA is TGTGCCAGCAGCCCGAGGACAGGGGGCGTCGAGACCCAGTACTTC. Protein: CASSPRTGGVETQYF.

The table lists this clone with a few counts. This chain connects TRBV9 to TRBJ2-7, with 13 positions matching TRBD2. Losses at the gene ends were 3 bases for V and 0 bases for J; bases not matched to a gene: 3. The CDR3 runs 16 residues. The germline V gene has CDR1 SGDLS and CDR2 YYNGEE. The CDR3 DNA follows: TGTGCCAGCAGCGGGGGACTAGCGGGGAGCTCCTACGAGCAGTACTTC. Amino acids: CASSGGLAGSSYEQYF.